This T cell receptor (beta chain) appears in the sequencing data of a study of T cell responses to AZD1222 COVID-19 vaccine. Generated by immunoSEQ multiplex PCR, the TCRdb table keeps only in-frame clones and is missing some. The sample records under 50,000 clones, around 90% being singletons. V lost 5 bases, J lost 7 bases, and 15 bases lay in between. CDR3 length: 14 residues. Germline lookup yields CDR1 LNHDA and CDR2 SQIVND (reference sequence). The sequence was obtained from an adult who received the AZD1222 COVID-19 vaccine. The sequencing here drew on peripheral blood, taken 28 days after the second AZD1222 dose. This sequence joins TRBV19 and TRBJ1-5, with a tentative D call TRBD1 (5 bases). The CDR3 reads CASSLGGTRQPQHF. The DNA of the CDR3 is TGTGCCAGTAGTCTCGGGGGTACTAGGCAGCCCCAGCATTTT.